Following are 7 T cell receptor beta chains from one sample sequenced in a study of blood T cell repertoires in COVID-19 (dated by TCRdb to 2020 to 2021). The library was produced with the immunoSEQ multiplex PCR assay. This immuneACCESS table, as held by TCRdb, lists in-frame sequences with V and J called but not all clones. Of the missing ones, under half trace to an unresolved V gene in checked studies; the others have no known cause. Here the sample has roughly 260,000 clones; roughly 86% occur a single time. Less than 3% of the sample rests with the top ten. Sequenced material: peripheral blood. Receptors were obtained from a woman aged 45-65 years with acute or convalescent COVID-19.

The chain employs TRBV21-1 and TRBJ2-3; the D call in the table, TRBD2, was not verified against the DNA. TRBV21-1 constitutes a pseudogene. There are 16 residues in the CDR3. Here the CDR3 reads CASSKALLAVTDTQYF. The DNA for the CDR3 is TGTGCCAGCAGCAAAGCGCTCCTAGCGGTGACAGATACGCAGTATTTT.

V gene TRBV9 combines with J gene TRBJ2-3; 10 bases fit TRBD1. Trimming removed 0 bases from V and 8 bases from J; junction bases left unmatched: 9. The CDR3 has 16 residues. The germline V gene encodes CDR1 SGDLS and CDR2 YYNGEE. The CDR3 bases are TGTGCCAGCAGCGTAGCCTCCGGGACAGGGGTGGGTACGCAGTATTTT. This codes for CASSVASGTGVGTQYF.

In this sample, this clone turned up once. The chain has TRBV19 and TRBJ1-1; D perhaps matches TRBD1 (5 bases). The CDR3 is 13 residues long. V was trimmed by 5 bases and J by 1 base, leaving 8 bases between them. Germline CDR1 and CDR2: LNHDA and SQIVND (reference sequence). The CDR3 spells CASSDRQNTEAFF. Written as DNA, the CDR3 is TGTGCCAGTAGTGACAGACAGAACACTGAAGCTTTCTTT. The complete variable domain, with remaining parts taken from reference TRBV19 and TRBJ1-1, reads DGGITQSPKYLFRKEGQNVTLSCEQNLNHDAMYWYRQDPGQGLRLIYYSQIVNDFQKGDIAEGYSVSREKKESFPLTVTSAQKNPTAFYLCASSDRQNTEAFFGQGTRLTVV.

This chain uses TRBV21-1 with TRBJ2-3; TRBD2, the D gene given by the table, was not confirmed from the DNA. TRBV21-1 is recorded as a pseudogene. This CDR3 contains 15 residues. The CDR3, as DNA: TGTGCCAGCAGCACCACTAGCGAAAGCACAGATACGCAGTATTTT. It specifies CASSTTSESTDTQYF.

This rearrangement joins TRBV7-9 to TRBJ1-1; D might be TRBD1 (6 bases). The germline V and J ends were trimmed by 7 bases and 4 bases, with 16 bases remaining between them. Germline V gives CDR1 SEHNR, CDR2 FQNEAQ (reference sequence). CDR3 size: 14 residues. This CDR3 reads CASTPRGAGTEAFF. For the CDR3, the DNA is TGTGCCAGCACCCCCAGGGGAGCCGGCACTGAAGCTTTCTTT. Full variable domain (outside the CDR3, taken from reference TRBV7-9 and TRBJ1-1): DTGVSQNPRHKITKRGQNVTFRCDPISEHNRLYWYRQTLGQGPEFLTYFQNEAQLEKSRLLSDRFSAERPKGSFSTLEIQRTEQGDSAMYLCASTPRGAGTEAFFGQGTRLTVV.

The chain is built from TRBV19 and TRBJ2-5; the match to TRBD1 covers 11 bases. The CDR3 has 14 amino acids. Germline CDR1 reads LNHDA; CDR2 reads SQIVND (reference sequence). J lost 9 bases, V lost 1 base, and 4 bases had no gene match. In DNA form, the CDR3 reads TGTGCCAGTAGTATAGTAGGACAGGGGGCAGCCCAGTACTTC. Its protein product is CASSIVGQGAAQYF.

J is TRBJ1-5 and V is TRBV19; TRBD1 is a possible D gene (5 bases). The germline V and J ends were trimmed by 1 base and 4 bases, with 8 bases remaining between them. Germline assignment: CDR1 LNHDA and CDR2 SQIVND (reference sequence). The CDR3 contains 14 residues. CDR3 in DNA: TGTGCCAGTAGTATAGCGTCAGGGAATCAGCCCCAGCATTTT. As protein: CASSIASGNQPQHF.